One and the same sample provided the 31 T cell receptor beta chains below, sequenced in a study of monozygotic twins with inflammatory bowel disease. Following a re-call of the 5' RACE reads, TCRdb has one entry per CDR3 protein and lacks DNA. The sample includes around 99,000 distinct CDR3 sequences. Material for sequencing was blood. These receptors were obtained from a human donor with ulcerative colitis or Crohn's disease, or a healthy co-twin of an affected twin (not recorded which).

The chain combines TRBV11-3 with TRBJ2-5. The CDR3 is made up of 13 amino acids. CDR1 and CDR2 (germline): SGHNT, YENEEA. The CDR3 sequence is CASSFANQETQYF.

This chain links TRBV20-1 with TRBJ2-7; TCRdb's D call, TRBD2, is unchecked because there is no DNA. This CDR3 has 15 amino acids. CDR1 DFQATT and CDR2 SNEGSKA come from the germline V gene (reference sequence). The CDR3 sequence: CSAPNQATIGVEQYF.

CDR3 in amino acids: CASSQDLEETENGELFF. V gene TRBV3-1 combines with J gene TRBJ2-2; lacking DNA, the TRBD1 call made by TCRdb goes unchecked. The CDR3 spans 17 residues. CDR1 is LGHDT, CDR2 YNNKEL, per germline (reference sequence).

The rearrangement joins TRBV23-1 to TRBJ2-2. TRBV23-1 is an ORF, and what it does is uncertain. The CDR3 contains 13 residues. The CDR3 reads CASSLLRFGELFF.

This chain links TRBV10-3 with TRBJ2-7; TCRdb calls TRBD1, which cannot be checked without DNA. Germline-derived CDR1 and CDR2 are ENHRY and SYGVKD. The CDR3 covers 13 residues. The CDR3 sequence: CAISPGEGYEQYF.

This chain links TRBV27 with TRBJ2-7; TCRdb proposes TRBD1, but this gene call is untestable without DNA. The CDR3 has 12 amino acids. CDR1 is MNHEY and CDR2 is SMNVEV in the germline V gene (reference sequence). The CDR3 is CASSPTGGREYF.

The V and J genes are TRBV6-5 and TRBJ2-2; the TCRdb D gene call, TRBD2, has no DNA to confirm it. The CDR3 loop spans 16 amino acids. CDR1 and CDR2 from the germline V gene are MNHEY and SVGAGI. CDR3 in amino acids: CASSPGTAAWTGELFF.

V usage is TRBV7-3 and J usage is TRBJ2-7; TCRdb designates TRBD2, a call that cannot be tested without DNA. The CDR3 is 14 residues long. Germline loops: CDR1 SGHTA, CDR2 FQGTGA. CDR3 region: CASSFAGPGYEQYF.

The chain links TRBV5-5 to TRBJ2-6; TCRdb's D call of TRBD1 is untestable without DNA. This CDR3 has 16 amino acids. The germline gives CDR1 SGHKS, CDR2 YYEKEE (reference sequence). This chain's CDR3 is CASSRSGGSGANVLSF.

The V call is TRBV24-1, the J call TRBJ1-5; the D call from TCRdb, TRBD1, cannot be confirmed without DNA. Germline CDR1 and CDR2: KGHDR and SFDVKD. The CDR3 has 14 residues. Here the CDR3 reads CATSDPDRDQPQHF.

The CDR3 region is CASSPGQGPGSGNTIYF. The chain employs TRBV5-1 and TRBJ1-3; checking the TCRdb D call of TRBD1 is not possible without DNA. The CDR3 loop spans 17 amino acids. Germline V gene lookup returns CDR1 SGHRS and CDR2 YFSETQ.

The chain carries TRBV20-1 and TRBJ2-3; lacking DNA, the TRBD2 call made by TCRdb goes unchecked. The CDR3 sequence is 14 residues long. Germline V gene data show CDR1 as DFQATT and CDR2 as SNEGSKA (reference sequence). CDR3 in amino acids: CSANKARRADTQYF.

The V and J genes are TRBV20-1 and TRBJ1-1; TCRdb returns TRBD1, unconfirmable since there is no DNA. Germline lookup yields CDR1 DFQATT and CDR2 SNEGSKA (reference sequence). The CDR3 extends over 15 amino acids. CDR3 sequence: CSAIIGQGMNTEAFF.

The chain carries TRBV24-1 and TRBJ2-1; TCRdb's D gene call, TRBD2, goes unchecked for lack of DNA. The germline CDR1 and CDR2 sequences are KGHDR and SFDVKD. The CDR3 has 16 amino acids. The CDR3 protein is CATSDPTSGGYNEQFF.

The gene calls are TRBV18 and TRBJ1-1. The germline gives CDR1 KGHSH, CDR2 LQKENI. There are 15 residues in the CDR3. CDR3 sequence: CASSPLRPPNTEAFF.

The chain recombines TRBV7-2 with TRBJ2-7; TCRdb lists TRBD1, though no DNA is available to test this call. Germline-derived CDR1 and CDR2 are SGHTA and FQGNSA. This CDR3 is 14 amino acids long. CDR3 sequence reads: CASSPRTGTDEQYF. Combining the CDR3 with reference TRBV7-2 and TRBJ2-7 gives the whole variable domain GAGVSQSPSNKVTEKGKDVELRCDPISGHTALYWYRQSLGQGLEFLIYFQGNSAPDKSGLPSDRFSAERTGGSVSTLTIQRTQQEDSAVYLCASSPRTGTDEQYFGPGTRLTVT.

The V gene is TRBV7-8, the J gene TRBJ2-2. Germline CDR1 is SGHVS and CDR2 is FQNEAQ. The CDR3 spans 17 residues. CDR3 residues: CASSLPGPVISTGELFF.

The chain recombines TRBV19 with TRBJ2-7; absent DNA, TCRdb's TRBD2 call cannot be checked. The CDR3 consists of 15 residues. The germline gives CDR1 LNHDA, CDR2 SQIVND (reference sequence). The CDR3 region is CASSMRGTNSYEQYF.

The V gene is TRBV6-4, the J gene TRBJ2-3; absent DNA, TCRdb's TRBD1 call cannot be checked. The length of the CDR3 is 14 residues. The germline gives CDR1 MRHNA, CDR2 SNTAGT. CDR3 loop: CASSVYPGADTQYF.

CDR3 sequence: CASSGIAGARETQYF. The chain uses TRBV5-1 and TRBJ2-5; absent DNA, TCRdb's TRBD2 call cannot be checked. This CDR3 comprises 15 residues. In germline, CDR1 is SGHRS, CDR2 YFSETQ.

The chain employs TRBV6-2 or TRBV6-3 and TRBJ2-4; the D call of TRBD2 rests on TCRdb alone, since no DNA is present to check it. This CDR3 comprises 16 residues. Germline loops: CDR1 MNHEY, CDR2 SVGEGT. The CDR3 spells CASTSTGLPRKNIQYF.

The V call is TRBV14, the J call TRBJ2-3; TCRdb outputs TRBD1, but without DNA this stays unchecked. The CDR3 has 16 amino acids. Per the germline V gene, CDR1 is SGHDN and CDR2 is FVKESK. The CDR3 reads CASSQDRPGRTDTQYF.

The chain joins TRBV20-1 to TRBJ2-5; the D call from TCRdb, TRBD1, cannot be confirmed without DNA. This CDR3 comprises 13 residues. Germline CDR1 and CDR2: DFQATT and SNEGSKA (reference sequence). The CDR3 reads CSARVGAKETQYF.

The V call is TRBV7-9, the J call TRBJ1-2; TCRdb selects TRBD1, and the lack of DNA leaves this call unchecked. CDR3 length: 15 residues. Germline V lookup: CDR1 SEHNR, CDR2 FQNEAQ (reference sequence). The CDR3 sequence is CASSYRDSSNYGYTF.

V usage is TRBV6-1 and J usage is TRBJ1-1; absent DNA, TCRdb's TRBD1 call cannot be checked. The germline V gene encodes CDR1 MNHNS and CDR2 SASEGT. The CDR3 length is 15 residues. CDR3 loop: CASSNLGGYVAEAFF.

This chain uses TRBV5-1 with TRBJ2-7; TCRdb picks TRBD1, but there is no DNA to check that call. Germline lookup yields CDR1 SGHRS and CDR2 YFSETQ. The CDR3 is 14 residues long. The CDR3 here is CASRYGGTGYEQYF.

The gene calls are TRBV19 and TRBJ2-2; the TRBD1 assignment by TCRdb is unverifiable without DNA. Germline CDR1 reads LNHDA; CDR2 reads SQIVND (reference sequence). The CDR3 runs 15 residues. This chain's CDR3 is CASSWGMPNTGELFF. The whole variable domain, filled in from reference TRBV19 and TRBJ2-2, reads DGGITQSPKYLFRKEGQNVTLSCEQNLNHDAMYWYRQDPGQGLRLIYYSQIVNDFQKGDIAEGYSVSREKKESFPLTVTSAQKNPTAFYLCASSWGMPNTGELFFGEGSRLTVL.

The J gene is TRBJ2-2, the V gene TRBV10-3; as DNA is missing, the TRBD2 call by TCRdb cannot be tested. This CDR3 is 14 amino acids long. Per germline, CDR1 ENHRY and CDR2 SYGVKD. CDR3 protein: CAISEGTSHGELFF.

The genes are TRBV2 and TRBJ2-1. This CDR3 is built from 14 residues. CDR1 SNHLY and CDR2 FYNNEI come from the germline V gene. CDR3 amino acids: CASSEAGRNNEQFF.

The chain has TRBV6-1 and TRBJ1-4. CDR3 size: 16 residues. Per the germline V gene, CDR1 is MNHNS and CDR2 is SASEGT. CDR3 sequence reads: CASSTLYGATNEKLFF.

The rearrangement links TRBV3-1 to TRBJ2-3. CDR3 size: 16 residues. Germline V lookup: CDR1 LGHDT, CDR2 YNNKEL (reference sequence). The CDR3 is CASSPSRTRSTDTQYF.